This entry describes one T cell receptor beta chain. Its target is not known. V was trimmed by 6 bases and J by 4 bases, leaving 9 bases between them. This CDR3 comprises 13 residues. The germline V gene encodes CDR1 MGHDK and CDR2 SYGVNS. This sample stems from a study of T cell responses to AZD1222 COVID-19 vaccine. General study results and limits: Repertoire sampling was restricted to post-peak T cell response timepoints. A reported finding is that nearly half of spike-specific TCRs target unmutated variant regions.

Second doses at about 4 or about 12 weeks were pooled. This table comes from immunoSEQ multiplex PCR, and its TCRdb copy is limited to in-frame clones, with some not included. The table includes about 150,000 clones, roughly 90% detected once. The origin of this receptor is an adult who received the AZD1222 COVID-19 vaccine. V usage is TRBV25-1 and J usage is TRBJ2-2; D call uncertain. The sample here was peripheral blood, taken 28 days after the second AZD1222 dose. CDR3 residues: CASSPLATGELFF. The CDR3 nucleotides are TGTGCCAGCAGCCCATTAGCCACCGGGGAGCTGTTTTTT.